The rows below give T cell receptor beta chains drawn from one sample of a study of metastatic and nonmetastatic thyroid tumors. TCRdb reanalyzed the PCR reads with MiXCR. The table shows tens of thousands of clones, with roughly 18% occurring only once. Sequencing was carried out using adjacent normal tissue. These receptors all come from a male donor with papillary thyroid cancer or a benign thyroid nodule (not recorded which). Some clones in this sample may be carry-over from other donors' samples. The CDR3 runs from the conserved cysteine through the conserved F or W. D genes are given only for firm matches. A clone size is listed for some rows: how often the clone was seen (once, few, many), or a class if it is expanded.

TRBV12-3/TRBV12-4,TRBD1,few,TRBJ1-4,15,CASIPRQGAGEKLFF,TGTGCCAGCATTCCACGGCAGGGGGCGGGCGAAAAACTGTTTTTT
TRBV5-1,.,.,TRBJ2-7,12,CASSLLGYEQYF,TGCGCCAGCAGCTTGTTAGGCTACGAGCAGTACTTC
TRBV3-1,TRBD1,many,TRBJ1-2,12,CASSQRDRKYTF,TGTGCCAGCAGCCAGAGGGACAGGAAATACACCTTC
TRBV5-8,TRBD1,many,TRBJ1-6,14,CASSLAGGGSPLHF,TGTGCCAGCAGCTTGGCAGGGGGCGGTTCACCCCTCCACTTT
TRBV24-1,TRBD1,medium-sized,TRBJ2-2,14,CATSGGTGRGELFF,TGTGCCACCAGTGGGGGGACAGGTCGCGGGGAGCTGTTTTTT
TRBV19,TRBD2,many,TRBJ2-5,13,CASSIGGAATQYF,TGTGCCAGTAGTATCGGGGGGGCAGCGACCCAGTACTTC
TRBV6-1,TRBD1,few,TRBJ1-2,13,CASSKGADYGYTF,TGTGCCAGCAGTAAGGGGGCTGACTATGGCTACACCTTC
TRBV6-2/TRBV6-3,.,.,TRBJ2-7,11,CASSLTYEQYF,TGTGCCAGCTCTTTGACCTACGAGCAGTACTTC
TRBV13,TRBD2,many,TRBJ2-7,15,CASSAILAGVKEQYF,TGTGCCAGCAGCGCCATTCTAGCGGGGGTAAAGGAGCAGTACTTC
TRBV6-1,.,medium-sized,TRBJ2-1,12,CASSGPYNEQFF,TGTGCCAGCAGTGGACCCTACAATGAGCAGTTCTTC
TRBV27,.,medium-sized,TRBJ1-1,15,CASSLSGAQNTEAFF,TGTGCCAGCAGTTTATCAGGGGCTCAGAACACTGAAGCTTTCTTT
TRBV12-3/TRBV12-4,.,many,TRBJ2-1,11,CASSLGYEQFF,TGTGCCAGCAGTTTAGGTTATGAGCAGTTCTTC
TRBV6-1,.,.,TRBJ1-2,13,CASDRTRNYGYTF,TGTGCCAGCGACAGGACCCGAAACTATGGCTACACCTTC
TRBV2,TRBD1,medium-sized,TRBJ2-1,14,CARRPGTAYNEQFF,TGTGCCAGGCGTCCCGGGACAGCGTACAATGAGCAGTTCTTC
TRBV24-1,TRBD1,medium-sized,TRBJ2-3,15,CATSDGQGIYDTQYF,TGTGCCACCAGTGATGGACAGGGAATATACGATACGCAGTATTTT
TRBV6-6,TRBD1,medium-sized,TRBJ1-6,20,CASSSPRGRGRSSYNSPLHF,TGTGCCAGCAGTTCTCCGCGTGGCAGGGGGCGGTCCTCCTATAATTCACCCCTCCACTTT
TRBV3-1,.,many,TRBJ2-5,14,CASSAGDNQETQYF,TGTGCCAGCAGCGCAGGTGACAACCAAGAGACCCAGTACTTC
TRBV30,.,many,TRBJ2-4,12,CAWSTAGNIQYF,TGTGCCTGGAGTACCGCCGGGAACATTCAGTACTTC
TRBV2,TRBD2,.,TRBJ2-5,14,CASSGLAGQETQYF,TGTGCCAGCAGTGGGCTAGCGGGGCAAGAGACCCAGTACTTC
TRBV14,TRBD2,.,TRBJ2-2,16,CASSQVGTSATGELFF,TGTGCCAGCAGCCAAGTTGGGACTAGCGCCACCGGGGAGCTGTTTTTT
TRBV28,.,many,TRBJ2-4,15,CASSSGLGAKNIQYF,TGTGCCAGCAGTTCGGGGTTGGGAGCCAAAAACATTCAGTACTTC
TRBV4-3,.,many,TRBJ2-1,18,CASSQDEGSGRTYNEQFF,TGCGCCAGCAGCCAAGATGAGGGCAGCGGCCGGACCTACAATGAGCAGTTCTTC
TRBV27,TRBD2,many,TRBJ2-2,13,CASTREGPGELFF,TGTGCCAGCACCAGGGAGGGTCCCGGGGAGCTGTTTTTT
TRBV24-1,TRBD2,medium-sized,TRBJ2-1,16,CATSDQREGRGNEQFF,TGTGCCACCAGTGATCAGCGGGAGGGTAGGGGCAATGAGCAGTTCTTC
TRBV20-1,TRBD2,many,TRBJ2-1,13,CSVLAGAPNEQFF,TGCAGTGTGCTAGCGGGCGCCCCAAATGAGCAGTTCTTC
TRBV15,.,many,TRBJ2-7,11,CATSRGDEQYF,TGTGCCACCAGCAGAGGGGATGAGCAGTACTTC
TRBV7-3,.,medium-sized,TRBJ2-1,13,CASRDSTRDEQFF,TGTGCCAGCAGGGACTCCACCCGTGATGAGCAGTTCTTC
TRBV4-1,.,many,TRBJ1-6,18,CASSRNELTSSYNSPLHF,TGCGCCAGCAGCCGGAATGAATTGACGAGCTCCTATAATTCACCCCTCCACTTT
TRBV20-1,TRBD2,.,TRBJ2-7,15,CSAYSGGTKSYGQYF,TGCAGTGCGTATAGCGGGGGGACGAAATCGTACGGGCAGTACTTC
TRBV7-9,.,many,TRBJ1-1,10,CASAGTEAFF,TGTGCCAGCGCCGGCACTGAAGCTTTCTTT
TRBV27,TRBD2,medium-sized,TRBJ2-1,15,CASSRTSGAIGEQFF,TGTGCCAGCAGTAGGACTAGCGGCGCGATCGGTGAGCAGTTCTTC
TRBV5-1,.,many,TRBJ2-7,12,CASSLGGSEQYF,TGCGCCAGCAGCTTGGGCGGGTCCGAGCAGTACTTC
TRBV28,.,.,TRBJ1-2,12,CASSLPGGGYTF,TGTGCCAGCAGCCTGCCGGGGGGCGGCTACACCTTC
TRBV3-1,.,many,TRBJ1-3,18,CASSQDGRIASSGNTIYF,TGTGCCAGCAGCCAAGATGGGCGGATAGCTTCCTCTGGAAACACCATATATTTT
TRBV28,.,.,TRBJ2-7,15,CASSFTSLSQGEQYF,TGTGCCAGCAGTTTCACCTCGCTGAGTCAAGGGGAGCAGTACTTC
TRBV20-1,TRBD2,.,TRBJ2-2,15,CSAPSGVARTRELFF,TGCAGTGCCCCTAGCGGGGTGGCCCGCACCCGTGAGCTGTTTTTT
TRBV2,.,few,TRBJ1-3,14,CASSEQGPSNTIYF,TGTGCCAGCAGTGAACAGGGTCCGAGTAACACCATATATTTT
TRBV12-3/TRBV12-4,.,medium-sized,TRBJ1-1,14,CASSFKAPNTEAFF,TGTGCCAGCAGTTTCAAGGCCCCGAACACTGAAGCTTTCTTT
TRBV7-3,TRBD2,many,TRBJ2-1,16,CASSTEAGVSHNEQFF,TGTGCCAGCAGCACTGAAGCGGGAGTTTCACACAATGAGCAGTTCTTC
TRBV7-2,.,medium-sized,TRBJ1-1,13,CASSLKVSGEAFF,TGTGCCAGCAGCTTGAAGGTTTCGGGGGAAGCTTTCTTT
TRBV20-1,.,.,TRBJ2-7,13,CSARESGTYEQYF,TGCAGTGCTAGAGAATCGGGTACCTACGAGCAGTACTTC
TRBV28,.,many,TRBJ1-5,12,CASTTLGQPQHF,TGTGCCAGCACCACACTCGGTCAGCCCCAGCATTTT
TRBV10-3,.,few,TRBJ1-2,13,CAISFLDHYGYTF,TGTGCCATCAGTTTTCTGGACCACTATGGCTACACCTTC
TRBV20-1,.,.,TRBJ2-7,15,CSARDFLQNTYEQYF,TGCAGTGCTAGAGATTTTCTGCAGAACACCTACGAGCAGTACTTC
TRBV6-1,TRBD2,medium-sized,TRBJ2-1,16,CASKGLAGGLYNEQFF,TGTGCCAGCAAGGGACTAGCGGGGGGGCTTTACAATGAGCAGTTCTTC
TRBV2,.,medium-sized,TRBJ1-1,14,CASSGRGMNTEAFF,TGTGCCAGCAGCGGACGGGGAATGAACACTGAAGCTTTCTTT
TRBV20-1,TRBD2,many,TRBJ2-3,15,CSASPRGLAGEGQYF,TGCAGTGCTAGCCCGCGGGGACTAGCGGGAGAAGGGCAGTATTTT
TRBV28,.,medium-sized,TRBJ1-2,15,CAASGGRWANYGYTF,TGTGCCGCCTCCGGGGGGCGATGGGCTAACTATGGCTACACCTTC
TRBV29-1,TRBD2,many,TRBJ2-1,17,CSVEGTSLTSSYNEQFF,TGCAGCGTTGAAGGGACTAGCCTAACGAGCTCCTACAATGAGCAGTTCTTC
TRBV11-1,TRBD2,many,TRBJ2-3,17,CASSTQREGYRADTQYF,TGTGCCAGCAGCACCCAGAGGGAGGGATACCGCGCAGATACGCAGTATTTT
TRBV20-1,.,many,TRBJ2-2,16,CSARDGSRANTGELFF,TGCAGTGCTAGAGATGGGAGCAGGGCGAACACCGGGGAGCTGTTTTTT
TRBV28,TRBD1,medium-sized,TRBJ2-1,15,CASRTGTASYNEQFF,TGTGCCAGCAGGACGGGGACAGCCTCCTACAATGAGCAGTTCTTC
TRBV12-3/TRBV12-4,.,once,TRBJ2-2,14,CASSFSQNTGELFF,TGTGCAAGCAGTTTCTCACAGAACACCGGCGAGCTGTTTTTT
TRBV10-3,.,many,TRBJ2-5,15,CAISESPRPKETQYF,TGTGCCATCAGTGAGTCCCCCCGCCCGAAAGAGACCCAGTACTTC
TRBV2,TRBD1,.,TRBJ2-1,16,CASRSRLQGPHNEQFF,TGTGCCAGCAGGTCCCGATTACAGGGGCCACACAATGAGCAGTTCTTC
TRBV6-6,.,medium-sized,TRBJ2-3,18,CASSYSRGGSETTDTQYF,TGTGCCAGCAGTTACTCGAGAGGGGGTAGCGAGACCACAGATACGCAGTATTTT
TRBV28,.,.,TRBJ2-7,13,CASNVPPPYEQYF,TGTGCCAGCAATGTGCCTCCCCCGTACGAGCAGTACTTC
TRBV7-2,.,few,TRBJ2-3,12,CASSPYTDTQYF,TGTGCCAGCAGCCCATACACAGATACGCAGTATTTT
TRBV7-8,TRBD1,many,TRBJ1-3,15,CASSFEGAPGGTIYF,TGTGCCAGCAGCTTCGAGGGGGCGCCGGGGGGCACCATATATTTT
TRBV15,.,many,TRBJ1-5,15,CATSRDRASGQPQHF,TGTGCCACCAGCAGAGATAGAGCGTCAGGTCAGCCCCAGCATTTT